Given below is one T cell receptor (beta chain) in context. The antigen is unknown. Method: immunoSEQ multiplex PCR; TCRdb's copy keeps in-frame clones and lacks some. Seen here are over 70,000 clones, approximately 91% observed once, and the top ten hold over 4%. This CDR3 has 14 residues. Germline V gives CDR1 LNHNV, CDR2 YYDKDF (reference sequence). V was clipped by 6 bases and J by 10 bases, with 20 bases between them. This entry belongs to a study of T cells in localized non-small cell lung cancer. Overall study findings and caveats: Higher blood T cell density went with longer overall survival.

This specimen was PBMCs, taken before any cancer treatment. This chain links TRBV15 with TRBJ2-3, with D perhaps TRBD2 (6 bases). The sequence came from a woman aged 35-70 years with stage II squamous cell lung carcinoma. Here the CDR3 DNA reads TGTGCCACCAGGCTGGGAAGCGGGCCCCAATCGCAGTATTTT. Its protein is CATRLGSGPQSQYF.